Listed here are 10 T cell receptor beta chains from one sample, sequenced in a study of cytomegalovirus exposure and HLA in healthy donors. With 60 Vbeta and 13 Jbeta primers, the PCR was carried out. Repertoires were generated with immunoSEQ multiplex PCR, while TCRdb's copy carries only in-frame clones and drops some. The sample table sets out fewer than 200,000 clones. What was sequenced was PBMCs. The receptors originated from a man aged 25-45 years in good health and CMV-seronegative.

This chain joins TRBV15 and TRBJ2-7, with unresolved D. The ends were cut back, 5 bases at V and 5 bases at J, with 13 bases in the middle. The CDR3 has 13 amino acids. Germline lookup yields CDR1 LNHNV and CDR2 YYDKDF (reference sequence). CDR3 in DNA: TGTGCCACCAGCTCGAAATTCTCGGACGAGCAGTACTTC. It specifies CATSSKFSDEQYF.

The V gene is TRBV6-6, the J gene TRBJ1-1, with D uncertain. Germline CDR1 is MNHNY and CDR2 is SVGAGI (reference sequence). The CDR3 contains 14 residues. The V end was cut by 2 bases, the J end by 3 bases, with 10 bases between. The CDR3 nucleotides read TGTGCCAGCAGTTACAGAGGGAGCGACACTGAAGCTTTCTTT. This sequence encodes CASSYRGSDTEAFF.

The genes are TRBV5-4 and TRBJ1-1; perhaps TRBD1 as D (6 bases). V dropped 0 bases and J dropped 1 base, with 7 bases sitting between them. Per the germline V gene, CDR1 is SGHNT and CDR2 is YYREEE (reference sequence). This CDR3 has 14 amino acids. CDR3 residues: CASSLGQENTEAFF. The CDR3 nucleotides are TGTGCCAGCAGCTTGGGACAGGAGAACACTGAAGCTTTCTTT.

This rearrangement joins TRBV5-1 to TRBJ2-2, with 8 bases that match TRBD2. The CDR3 has 15 amino acids. Germline values: CDR1 SGHRS, CDR2 YFSETQ. After removal of 3 bases from V and 4 bases from J, the junction contained 5 bases not matched to a gene. The CDR3 loop reads CASSSGGAGTGELFF. CDR3 nucleotides: TGCGCCAGCAGCTCCGGGGGGGCCGGCACCGGGGAGCTGTTTTTT.

The chain links TRBV2 to TRBJ2-7; a possible D gene is TRBD1 (5 bases). Trimming left V 4 bases short and J 1 base short, with 11 bases between. The V gene's germline CDR1 is SNHLY and CDR2 FYNNEI. The CDR3 sequence is 14 residues long. CDR3 in DNA: TGTGCCAGCAGTGCAGGGCTCCAGTCCTACGAGCAGTACTTC. It specifies CASSAGLQSYEQYF.

The J gene is TRBJ1-4, the V gene TRBV7-2, with D possibly TRBD1 on 5 matching bases. The CDR3 loop spans 14 amino acids. Per germline, CDR1 SGHTA and CDR2 FQGNSA. V lost 5 bases to trimming and J lost 3 bases, with 10 bases between them. The CDR3 sequence is CASSPRVANEKLFF. CDR3 DNA: TGTGCCAGCAGCCCCAGGGTTGCTAATGAAAAACTGTTTTTT.

The chain employs TRBV7-9 and TRBJ1-2; no definite D call. Germline CDR1 is SEHNR and CDR2 is FQNEAQ (reference sequence). Trimming left V 4 bases short and J 4 bases short, with 19 bases between. The CDR3 runs to 16 residues. As DNA, the CDR3 is TGTGCCAGCAGCTCAGTACCGTCGTATTCCAGCTATGGCTACACCTTC. Encoded protein: CASSSVPSYSSYGYTF.

The chain recombines TRBV15 with TRBJ2-4; TRBD1 might be the D (6 bases). With 1 base removed from V and 4 bases from J, the gap between germline ends came to 17 bases. In germline, CDR1 is LNHNV, CDR2 YYDKDF (reference sequence). The CDR3 has 17 residues. Here the CDR3 DNA reads TGTGCCACCAGCAGAGGCCAAGGTCGCCAGGGGAAAAACATTCAGTACTTC. Its translation is CATSRGQGRQGKNIQYF.

V gene TRBV11-2 combines with J gene TRBJ2-5; D is possibly TRBD1 (6 bases). This CDR3 contains 16 residues. The germline CDR1 and CDR2 sequences are SGHAT and FQNNGV. V was shortened by 1 base and J by 1 base, with 13 bases between the two germline ends. CDR3 sequence reads: CASSLGGRQAQETQYF. The CDR3 nucleotides are TGTGCCAGCAGCTTAGGGGGTCGACAGGCCCAAGAGACCCAGTACTTC.

The J gene is TRBJ2-7, the V gene TRBV14, with D perhaps matching TRBD1 (5 bases). V was clipped by 1 base and J by 3 bases, with 13 bases between them. The germline V gene has CDR1 SGHDN and CDR2 FVKESK. The CDR3 extends over 15 amino acids. The CDR3 spells CASSQGRGLGYEQYF. The CDR3 bases are TGTGCCAGCAGCCAAGGAAGGGGATTAGGCTACGAGCAGTACTTC.